Listed below are T cell receptor beta chains from one sample, sequenced in a study of shared clonotypes between healthy human individuals. Libraries were prepared by immunoSEQ multiplex PCR; TCRdb keeps only in-frame clonotypes and omits some of them. The data contain more than 400,000 clones, 78% of them singletons. The sample comprised PBMCs. The origin of the receptors is a woman in her 40s in good health. Some clones in this sample may be carry-over from other donors' samples. CDR3s include the opening cysteine and the closing phenylalanine or tryptophan. The D gene is left open where the match is weak. Clone size appears in some rows only: once, few, many, or a class for an expanded clone.

clone size	J gene	CDR3 length	V gene	D gene	CDR3 protein	CDR3 DNA
.	TRBJ2-1	12	TRBV7-8	.	CASSLGSLEQFF	TGTGCCAGCAGCTTAGGATCCCTCGAGCAGTTCTTC
once	TRBJ1-4	12	TRBV28	TRBD1	CASRGQSEKLFF	TGTGCCAGCAGGGGACAGAGTGAAAAACTGTTTTTT
many	TRBJ1-1	14	TRBV1	.	CTSSQDTGGTEAFF	TGCACCAGCAGCCAAGATACAGGGGGCACTGAAGCTTTCTTT
.	TRBJ2-7	15	TRBV28	.	CASSLKFGRTYEQYF	TGTGCCAGCAGTTTAAAGTTTGGACGCACCTACGAGCAGTACTTC
.	TRBJ1-1	13	TRBV28	.	CASSPPISTEAFF	TGTGCCAGCAGCCCCCCGATTAGCACTGAAGCTTTCTTT
.	TRBJ1-2	15	TRBV5-6	.	CASSPYTLQGYGYTF	TGTGCCAGCAGCCCCTACACCCTCCAGGGGTATGGCTACACCTTC
.	TRBJ1-4	14	TRBV7-9	TRBD1	CASSSTGGGEKLFF	TGTGCCAGCAGCTCCACAGGGGGCGGTGAAAAACTGTTTTTT
.	TRBJ2-1	16	TRBV27	TRBD2	CASSLPRTSGSYEQFF	TGTGCCAGCAGTTTACCCCGGACTAGCGGGAGCTATGAGCAGTTCTTC
few	TRBJ1-1	14	TRBV19	.	CASSQGGVNTEAFF	TGTGCCAGTAGTCAGGGAGGGGTGAACACTGAAGCTTTCTTT
.	TRBJ1-6	16	TRBV14	.	CASSQVRGLRNSPLHF	TGTGCCAGCAGCCAAGTGAGGGGCCTTCGGAATTCACCCCTCCACTTT
.	TRBJ1-5	14	TRBV4-1	.	CASSQVGSGQPQHF	TGCGCCAGCAGCCAAGTAGGTTCCGGACAGCCCCAGCATTTT
.	TRBJ2-7	16	TRBV15	TRBD1	CATSGIRTGGFHEQYF	TGTGCCACCAGCGGAATTAGGACAGGGGGCTTCCACGAGCAGTACTTC
.	TRBJ2-7	14	TRBV27	TRBD1	CASSWGQGAYEQYF	TGTGCCAGCAGCTGGGGACAGGGGGCCTACGAGCAGTACTTC
.	TRBJ2-1	20	TRBV10-2	TRBD2	CASSDPTGLAGSGTYNEQFF	TGCGCCAGCAGTGACCCCACCGGACTAGCGGGATCGGGCACCTACAATGAGCAGTTCTTC
few	TRBJ2-7	17	TRBV4-3	TRBD1	CASSQEGTGDSVYEQYF	TGCGCCAGCAGCCAAGAGGGCACAGGGGATTCGGTTTACGAGCAGTACTTC
many	TRBJ2-3	16	TRBV19	TRBD2	CASSYSGADRTDTQYF	TGTGCCAGTAGTTATAGCGGGGCGGACCGCACAGATACGCAGTATTTT
.	TRBJ2-3	15	TRBV6-6	TRBD2	CASTESGTSTDTQYF	TGTGCCAGCACCGAGAGCGGGACTAGCACAGATACGCAGTATTTT
.	TRBJ1-1	13	TRBV14	.	CASSLRGYTEAFF	TGTGCCAGCAGCCTTAGGGGGTACACTGAAGCTTTCTTT
once	TRBJ2-7	14	TRBV10-3	TRBD2	CAIRQGLAAAEQYF	TGTGCCATCAGACAAGGACTAGCGGCGGCCGAGCAGTACTTC
.	TRBJ2-2	15	TRBV28	TRBD2	CASSFRGLGVGELFF	TGTGCCAGCAGTTTTCGGGGACTAGGGGTCGGGGAGCTGTTTTTT
.	TRBJ2-3	16	TRBV7-2	TRBD2	CASSLYGGASTDTQYF	TGTGCCAGCAGCTTATACGGGGGGGCTAGCACAGATACGCAGTATTTT
.	TRBJ1-1	14	TRBV9	.	CASSVGPGGEEAFF	TGTGCCAGCAGCGTAGGGCCGGGCGGAGAAGAAGCTTTCTTT